The TCR beta chain described here comes from a study of OX40 agonist ivuxolimab in advanced cancers. At the level of the study: The dose of intravenous ivuxolimab that patients received every 2 weeks ranged from 0.01 to 10 mg/kg.

The CDR3 length is 16 residues. CDR1 and CDR2 (germline): SNHLY, FYNNEI. V was clipped by 5 bases and J by 6 bases; unmatched bases: 12. The repertoire was sequenced with immunoSEQ multiplex PCR; TCRdb's copy has only in-frame clones and lacks some. This table holds about 26,000 clones, about 85% found once. On this clone: Its antigen is currently unknown.

Whole-study findings and limits: The expanded peripheral T cells' antigen specificity was not determined.

Sequenced here: CD4+ or CD8+ T cells sorted from blood, sampled in a trial of the OX40 agonist ivuxolimab. This chain connects TRBV2 to TRBJ2-2; the match to TRBD1 covers 7 bases. The origin of this receptor is an adult with an advanced solid tumor such as melanoma, head and neck, liver or kidney cancer. CDR3 in DNA: TGTGCCAGCAGTACAACCGGGACAGTGGGATCCGGGGAGCTGTTTTTT. It specifies CASSTTGTVGSGELFF.